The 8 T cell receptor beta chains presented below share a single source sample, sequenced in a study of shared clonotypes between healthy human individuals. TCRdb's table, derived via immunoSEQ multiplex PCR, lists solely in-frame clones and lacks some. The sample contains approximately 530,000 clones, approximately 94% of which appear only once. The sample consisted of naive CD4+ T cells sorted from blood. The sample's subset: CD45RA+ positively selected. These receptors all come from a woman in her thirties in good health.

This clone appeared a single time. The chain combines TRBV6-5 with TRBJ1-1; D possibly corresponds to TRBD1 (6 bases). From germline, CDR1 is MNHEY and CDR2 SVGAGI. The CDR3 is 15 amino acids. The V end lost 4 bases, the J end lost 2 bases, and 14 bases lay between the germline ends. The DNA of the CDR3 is TGTGCCAGCAGTTCCGAGAGGGGGATTAACACTGAAGCTTTCTTT. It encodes CASSSERGINTEAFF.

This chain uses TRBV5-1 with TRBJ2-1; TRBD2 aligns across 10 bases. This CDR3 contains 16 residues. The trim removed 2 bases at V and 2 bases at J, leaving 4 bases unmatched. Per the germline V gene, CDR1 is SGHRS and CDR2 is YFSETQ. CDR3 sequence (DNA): TGCGCCAGCAGCTTCCTAGCGGGAGAGGCCTACAATGAGCAGTTCTTC. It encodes CASSFLAGEAYNEQFF.

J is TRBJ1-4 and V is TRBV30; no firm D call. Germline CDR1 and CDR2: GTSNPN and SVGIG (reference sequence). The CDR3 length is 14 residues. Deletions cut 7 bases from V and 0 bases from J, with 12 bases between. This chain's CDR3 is CASKGFATNEKLFF. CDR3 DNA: TGTGCCTCCAAGGGTTTTGCAACTAATGAAAAACTGTTTTTT.

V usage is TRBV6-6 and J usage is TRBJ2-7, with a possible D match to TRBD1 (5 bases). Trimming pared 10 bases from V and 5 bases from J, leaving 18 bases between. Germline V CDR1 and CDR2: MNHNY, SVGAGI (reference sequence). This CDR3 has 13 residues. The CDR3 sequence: CATQAPGLHEQYF. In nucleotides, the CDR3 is TGTGCCACACAGGCTCCGGGCTTGCACGAGCAGTACTTC.

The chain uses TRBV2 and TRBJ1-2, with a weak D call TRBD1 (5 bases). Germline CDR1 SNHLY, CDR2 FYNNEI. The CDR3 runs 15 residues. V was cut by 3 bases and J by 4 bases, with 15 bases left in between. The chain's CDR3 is CASSEGVQGGYGYTF. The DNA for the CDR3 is TGTGCCAGCAGTGAGGGGGTCCAGGGAGGCTATGGCTACACCTTC.

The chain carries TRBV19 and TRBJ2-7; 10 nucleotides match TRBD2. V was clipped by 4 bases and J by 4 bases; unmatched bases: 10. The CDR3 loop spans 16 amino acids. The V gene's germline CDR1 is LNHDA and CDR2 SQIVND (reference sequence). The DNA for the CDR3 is TGTGCCAGTAGTACCAATGCCGGGACTAGCGCGTACGAGCAGTACTTC. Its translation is CASSTNAGTSAYEQYF.

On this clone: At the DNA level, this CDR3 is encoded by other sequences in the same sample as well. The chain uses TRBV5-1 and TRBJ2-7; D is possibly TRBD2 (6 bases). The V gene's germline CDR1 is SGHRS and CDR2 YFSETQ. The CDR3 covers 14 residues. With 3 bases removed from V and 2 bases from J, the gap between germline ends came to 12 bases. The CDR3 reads CASSYRDSAYEQYF. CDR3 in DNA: TGCGCCAGCAGCTATCGGGACTCCGCCTACGAGCAGTACTTC.

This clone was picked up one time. The CDR3 DNA follows: TGTGCCAGCAGTGAAGCGCTTAGGGGGTGGGGCTACACCTTC. It translates to CASSEALRGWGYTF. This chain connects TRBV2 to TRBJ1-2; D may be TRBD1 (6 bases). Germline assignment: CDR1 SNHLY and CDR2 FYNNEI. V lost 0 bases and J lost 8, with 13 bases in between. This CDR3 comprises 14 residues.